The entry that follows covers one T cell receptor beta chain sequence. Its matching antigen is unknown. One junction end does not reproduce the germline sequence, and a read error may be involved. These data belong to a study of cytomegalovirus exposure and HLA in healthy donors. Study-wide points: Relative to the roughly 700-donor mean, N-insertions were reportedly fewer in an Asian-associated ancestry cluster in a later analysis. The majority of TCR sequences were rare, yet some public TCRs appeared in many donors.

The primer mix had 60 Vbeta and 13 Jbeta primers. The method was immunoSEQ multiplex PCR; TCRdb's version includes in-frame clones alone and lacks a portion of them. The table has over 130,000 clones, 70% to 85% seen once. This CDR3 is 15 amino acids long. The germline V gene encodes CDR1 WSHSY and CDR2 SAAADI. The specimen was PBMCs. The chain has TRBV10-2 and TRBJ2-4; tentative D call: TRBD2 (5 bases). The TCR sequence derives from a middle-aged man in good health and CMV-seronegative. The CDR3 DNA follows: TGCGCCAGCAGTGTGTATAGGGAGACCAAAAACAGTCAGTACTTC. It encodes CASSVYRETKNSQYF.